The 22 T cell receptor beta chains below come from one sample, sequenced in a study of blood T cell repertoires in COVID-19. Sequencing was performed with immunoSEQ multiplex PCR; in TCRdb, only in-frame clones are kept and a portion is missing. The sample yields approximately 96,000 clones, nearly 90% seen once. Sequencing was done on a sample of peripheral blood. The receptors were gathered from a woman at least 80 years old with acute or convalescent COVID-19.

The chain carries TRBV10-3 and TRBJ1-2, with D possibly TRBD1 on 6 matching bases. CDR1 is ENHRY and CDR2 is SYGVKD in the germline V gene. This CDR3 comprises 14 residues. Trimming removed 0 bases from V and 7 bases from J, with 12 bases in between. CDR3 residues: CAISESSGGGGYTF. CDR3 nucleotide sequence: TGTGCCATCAGTGAGTCGAGTGGGGGCGGTGGCTACACCTTC.

The CDR3 nucleotides are TGTGCCACCAGTGATTTACAGCATGAGCAGTTCTTC. It specifies CATSDLQHEQFF. J is TRBJ2-1 and V is TRBV24-1; D is ambiguous. Trimming pared 1 base from V and 8 bases from J, leaving 5 bases between. The CDR3 runs 12 residues. CDR1 and CDR2 from the germline V gene are KGHDR and SFDVKD.

V and J are TRBV6-6 and TRBJ2-7, with TRBD2 matching 9 bases. After removal of 5 bases from V and 3 bases from J, the junction contained 11 bases not matched to a gene. Germline CDR1 reads MNHNY; CDR2 reads SVGAGI (reference sequence). The CDR3 loop spans 16 amino acids. The CDR3 DNA reads as TGTGCCAGCAGTAAAACCTTTAGCGGGAGTTTCTACGAGCAGTACTTC. Protein: CASSKTFSGSFYEQYF.

The gene calls are TRBV7-2 and TRBJ1-3, with D maybe TRBD1 (5 bases). Germline CDR1 and CDR2: SGHTA and FQGNSA. The CDR3 runs 16 residues. V lost 1 base, J lost 0 bases, and 10 bases lay in between. The CDR3 DNA is TGTGCCAGCAGCTTAGGGAGCGGGGGCTCTGGAAACACCATATATTTT. It translates to CASSLGSGGSGNTIYF.

This chain joins TRBV19 and TRBJ2-2; tentative D call: TRBD2 (5 bases). Trimming took off 5 bases at V and 0 bases at J, with 13 bases between the two ends. This CDR3 spans 16 amino acids. The germline V gene has CDR1 LNHDA and CDR2 SQIVND (reference sequence). CDR3 sequence reads: CASSLPPGTNTGELFF. The CDR3 nucleotides read TGTGCCAGTAGTCTCCCCCCGGGAACGAACACCGGGGAGCTGTTTTTT.

This chain links TRBV9 with TRBJ1-1; possible D gene TRBD1, 5 bases. The CDR3 runs 12 residues. Trimming took 0 bases from V and 10 from J, leaving 10 bases between them. Germline V lookup: CDR1 SGDLS, CDR2 YYNGEE. The CDR3 DNA follows: TGTGCCAGCAGCGTAGGGTTCCAGGGAGCTTTCTTT. It encodes CASSVGFQGAFF.

This clone was counted a single time. The chain is built from TRBV28 and TRBJ2-5; 7 bases are shared with TRBD2. The CDR3 loop spans 14 amino acids. Trimming removed 2 bases from V and 5 bases from J; junction bases left unmatched: 5. The germline V gene has CDR1 MDHEN and CDR2 SYDVKM. CDR3 amino acids: CASSLGGVRETQYF. CDR3 coding DNA: TGTGCCAGCAGTTTAGGGGGGGTGAGGGAGACCCAGTACTTC. The variable domain in full, completed from reference TRBV28 and TRBJ2-5, reads DVKVTQSSRYLVKRTGEKVFLECVQDMDHENMFWYRQDPGLGLRLIYFSYDVKMKEKGDIPEGYSVSREKKERFSLILESASTNQTSMYLCASSLGGVRETQYFGPGTRLLVL.

V usage is TRBV30 and J usage is TRBJ2-4; 10 positions agree with TRBD2. V lost 4 bases and J lost 4; bases outside the gene matches: 1. CDR3 size: 13 residues. Germline loops: CDR1 GTSNPN, CDR2 SVGIG (reference sequence). In nucleotides, the CDR3 is TGTGCCTGGACGACTAGCGGGAAAAACATTCAGTACTTC. Residues: CAWTTSGKNIQYF.

The CDR3 sequence is CASSQGLVRDTQYF. Here the CDR3 DNA reads TGTGCCAGCAGCCAAGGACTAGTAAGAGATACGCAGTATTTT. This chain joins TRBV3-1 (or the pseudogene TRBV3-2) and TRBJ2-3; D possibly corresponds to TRBD2 (6 bases). The germline V gene has CDR1 LGHDT and CDR2 YNNKEL (reference sequence). The V gene lost 1 base and the J gene lost 5 bases, with 10 bases spanning the gap. The CDR3 covers 14 residues.

This chain links TRBV14 with TRBJ1-6; TRBD1 matches at 9 bases. Per germline, CDR1 SGHDN and CDR2 FVKESK. The CDR3 extends over 15 amino acids. J gave up 8 bases and V 4 bases, and 6 bases lay outside the gene matches. The CDR3 here is CASSPLGQGYSPLHF. The CDR3 DNA reads as TGTGCCAGCAGCCCACTGGGACAGGGATATTCACCCCTCCACTTT.

This clone occurred once. This rearrangement joins TRBV5-1 to TRBJ2-7; 7 positions agree with TRBD1. V lost 3 bases and J lost 5; bases outside the gene matches: 8. Germline V gene sequence: CDR1 SGHRS, CDR2 YFSETQ. The CDR3 is 14 amino acids. CDR3: CASSYGTEIDEQYF. The CDR3 DNA sequence: TGCGCCAGCAGCTATGGGACAGAAATCGACGAGCAGTACTTC.

V is TRBV12-5 and J is TRBJ1-6, with 10 bases lining up with TRBD1. The J segment lost 7 bases and the V segment lost 1 base, leaving 1 base of the junction unmatched. The CDR3 totals 15 residues. From germline, CDR1 is LGHNT and CDR2 FRNRAP. The CDR3 sequence is CASGLGDRGNSPLHF. The CDR3 region has the DNA TGTGCTAGTGGTTTGGGGGACAGGGGAAATTCACCCCTCCACTTT.

This sequence joins TRBV6-2 or TRBV6-3 and TRBJ1-1, with a weak D call TRBD1 (5 bases). CDR1 MNHEY and CDR2 SVGEGT come from the germline V gene. The germline V and J ends were trimmed by 5 bases and 0 bases, with 13 bases remaining between them. The CDR3 consists of 15 residues. The CDR3 region has the DNA TGTGCCAGCAGTGGTGACAGACGCTTGAACACTGAAGCTTTCTTT. It codes for CASSGDRRLNTEAFF.

This clone was seen a single time. The chain carries TRBV6-6 and TRBJ1-5, with TRBD1 identical over 12 bases. J gave up 6 bases and V 2 bases, and 5 bases lay outside the gene matches. Per the germline V gene, CDR1 is MNHNY and CDR2 is SVGAGI (reference sequence). CDR3 length equals 16 residues. The CDR3 is CASSYGGTGGTQPQHF. As DNA, the CDR3 is TGTGCCAGCAGTTACGGCGGGACAGGGGGCACTCAGCCCCAGCATTTT.

The V and J genes are TRBV7-2 and TRBJ2-3; D remains ambiguous. Per the germline V gene, CDR1 is SGHTA and CDR2 is FQGNSA. This CDR3 has 15 amino acids. Trimming stripped 1 base from V and 0 bases from J, with 8 bases between. CDR3 residues: CASSLVAASTDTQYF. The CDR3 nucleotides read TGTGCCAGCAGCTTAGTAGCTGCTAGCACAGATACGCAGTATTTT.

The chain uses TRBV29-1 and TRBJ1-2, with 9 positions matching TRBD1. This CDR3 region has 15 residues. Germline V lookup: CDR1 SQVTM, CDR2 ANQGSEA. V lost 3 bases, J lost 4 bases, and 9 bases stayed unmatched. CDR3 loop: CSVDPPGGQGYGYTF. In nucleotides, the CDR3 is TGCAGCGTTGATCCTCCGGGGGGACAGGGCTATGGCTACACCTTC.

V and J are TRBV5-1 and TRBJ1-1; a weak D match, TRBD1 (6 bases). V was trimmed by 0 bases and J by 2 bases, leaving 11 bases between them. Germline loops: CDR1 SGHRS, CDR2 YFSETQ. The CDR3 runs 15 residues. DNA for the CDR3: TGCGCCAGCAGCTTGGGCTCAGGGGACAACACTGAAGCTTTCTTT. It specifies CASSLGSGDNTEAFF.

The V call is TRBV3-1 (or the pseudogene TRBV3-2), the J call TRBJ1-5; no reliable D call. Between the trimmed V and J ends, which lost 1 base and 3 bases, there was a span of 7 bases. Per the germline V gene, CDR1 is LGHDT and CDR2 is YNNKEL (reference sequence). The CDR3 spans 14 residues. The CDR3 DNA is TGTGCCAGCAGCCAAGGGCAGTTCAATCAGCCCCAGCATTTT. As protein: CASSQGQFNQPQHF.

This chain links TRBV7-2 with TRBJ2-3; 7 bases align to TRBD1. The V and J ends lost 4 bases and 2 bases, in that order; junction bases with no gene match: 9. The CDR3 is 16 residues long. Germline V gene data show CDR1 as SGHTA and CDR2 as FQGNSA. The CDR3: CASSSLGGGSTDTQYF. CDR3 in DNA: TGTGCCAGCAGCTCCCTAGGGGGCGGCTCCACAGATACGCAGTATTTT.

V is TRBV11-1 and J is TRBJ2-7; perhaps TRBD1 as D (6 bases). This CDR3 is built from 13 residues. Trimming removed 5 bases from V and 3 bases from J, with 11 bases in between. Germline V gene sequence: CDR1 SGHAT, CDR2 FQDESV (reference sequence). DNA for the CDR3: TGTGCCAGCAGCCCCGGACAGAGCTACGAGCAGTACTTC. Protein product: CASSPGQSYEQYF.

CDR3 sequence (DNA): TGTGCCAGCAGCCAAGAAGTAGACAGGTCCCTTGAAAAACTGTTTTTT. Protein product: CASSQEVDRSLEKLFF. The J gene is TRBJ1-4, the V gene TRBV14; a possible D gene is TRBD1 (6 bases). The germline CDR1 and CDR2 sequences are SGHDN and FVKESK. The V end was cut by 0 bases, the J end by 7 bases, with 15 bases between. The CDR3 consists of 16 residues. The full variable domain, with the rest looked up from reference TRBV14 and TRBJ1-4, is EAGVTQFPSHSVIEKGQTVTLRCDPISGHDNLYWYRRVMGKEIKFLLHFVKESKQDESGMPNNRFLAERTGGTYSTLKVQPAELEDSGVYFCASSQEVDRSLEKLFFGSGTQLSVL.

The chain employs TRBV5-5 and TRBJ1-1; D possibly corresponds to TRBD1 (5 bases). This CDR3 comprises 14 residues. Germline CDR1 is SGHKS and CDR2 is YYEKEE (reference sequence). Between the trimmed V and J ends, which lost 4 bases and 4 bases, there was a span of 14 bases. The CDR3: CASSPRVFGTEAFF. The CDR3 nucleotides are TGTGCCAGCAGCCCCAGGGTATTCGGCACTGAAGCTTTCTTT.